Below, 18 T cell receptor beta chains from the same sample are listed, as sequenced in a study of CD8 T cells in Susac syndrome. Reverse transcription of 0.5 to 1 ug RNA was carried out with random hexamers. A single record per CDR3 protein comes from TCRdb applying MiXCR to the immunoSEQ multiplex PCR reads. The sample lists about 200,000 distinct CDR3 sequences, more than 85% occurring once. Sequenced: CD4+ T cells from PBMCs. Receptors were obtained from a human donor with multiple sclerosis.

CDR3 bases: TGCAGCGTTGTATACGATAGGACCGGGGAGCTGTTTTTT. Encoded protein: CSVVYDRTGELFF. The rearrangement links TRBV29-1 to TRBJ2-2; D not resolved. With 4 bases removed from V and 5 bases from J, the gap between germline ends came to 11 bases. This CDR3 spans 13 amino acids. Germline-derived CDR1 and CDR2 are SQVTM and ANQGSEA.

This clonotype was counted a few times. The chain links TRBV2 to TRBJ2-5, with TRBD1 matching 9 bases. Germline CDR1 is SNHLY and CDR2 is FYNNEI. The CDR3 has 13 amino acids. V lost 6 bases and J lost 2; bases outside the gene matches: 1. The CDR3 loop reads CASRTGGQETQYF. The DNA for the CDR3 is TGTGCCAGCAGGACAGGGGGGCAAGAGACCCAGTACTTC.

The rearrangement joins TRBV27 to TRBJ2-1; TRBD2 matches 12 bases. J was trimmed by 5 bases and V by 5 bases; bases with no gene match: 10. Germline CDR1 and CDR2: MNHEY and SMNVEV (reference sequence). CDR3 length: 17 residues. CDR3 residues: CASSPETSGGPNNEQFF. CDR3 coding DNA: TGTGCCAGCAGTCCTGAGACTAGCGGGGGCCCCAACAATGAGCAGTTCTTC.

V usage is TRBV7-9 and J usage is TRBJ1-5; possibly TRBD1 for D (5 bases). Germline CDR1 is SEHNR and CDR2 is FQNEAQ (reference sequence). The V gene lost 1 base and the J gene lost 11 bases, with 9 bases spanning the gap. The CDR3 is 12 residues long. The chain's CDR3 is CASSLGGEAQHF. DNA for the CDR3: TGTGCCAGCAGCTTAGGGGGGGAGGCCCAGCATTTT.

Here the CDR3 reads CASRPGDLPYEQYF. In DNA form, the CDR3 reads TGCGCCAGCAGACCCGGGGACTTACCCTACGAGCAGTACTTC. The V and J genes are TRBV5-1 and TRBJ2-7, with a tentative D call TRBD2 (6 bases). The CDR3 has 14 amino acids. V lost 5 bases, J lost 2 bases, and 14 bases lay in between. Germline V gene data show CDR1 as SGHRS and CDR2 as YFSETQ.

The chain joins TRBV3-1 to TRBJ1-6; D uncertain. Per germline, CDR1 LGHDT and CDR2 YNNKEL (reference sequence). There are 14 residues in the CDR3. With 4 bases removed from V and 7 bases from J, the gap between germline ends came to 11 bases. Written as DNA, the CDR3 is TGTGCCAGCAGCCCTAGCGCGGGGAATTCACCCCTCCACTTT. It is translated as CASSPSAGNSPLHF.

The chain combines TRBV2 with TRBJ2-2; D gene unclear. Germline CDR1 SNHLY, CDR2 FYNNEI. The CDR3 spans 13 residues. V lost 2 bases and J 7 bases, leaving 8 bases between the germline ends. The CDR3 loop is CASSESGLGELFF. As DNA, the CDR3 is TGTGCCAGCAGTGAATCCGGCCTCGGGGAGCTGTTTTTT. The whole variable domain, remainder taken from reference TRBV2 and TRBJ2-2, is EPEVTQTPSHQVTQMGQEVILRCVPISNHLYFYWYRQILGQKVEFLVSFYNNEISEKSEIFDDQFSVERPDGSNFTLKIRSTKLEDSAMYFCASSESGLGELFFGEGSRLTVL.

The genes are TRBV29-1 and TRBJ1-1; D is unclear. V was shortened by 0 bases and J by 8 bases, with 7 bases between the two germline ends. There are 11 residues in the CDR3. Germline-derived CDR1 and CDR2 are SQVTM and ANQGSEA. CDR3 residues: CSVEEGKEAFF. The CDR3 DNA reads TGCAGCGTTGAAGAAGGTAAAGAAGCTTTCTTT.

The gene calls are TRBV7-2 and TRBJ2-1; perhaps TRBD2 as D (5 bases). Per the germline V gene, CDR1 is SGHTA and CDR2 is FQGNSA. This CDR3 is built from 15 residues. Trimming shortened V by 5 bases and J by 1 base, and 12 bases separated the two germline ends. CDR3 protein: CASSLRGMSYNEQFF. CDR3 in DNA: TGTGCCAGCAGCCTCCGGGGTATGTCCTACAATGAGCAGTTCTTC.

This sequence joins TRBV7-2 and TRBJ2-1, with D unresolved. The V gene's germline CDR1 is SGHTA and CDR2 FQGNSA. V lost 3 bases and J 7 bases, leaving 7 bases between the germline ends. The CDR3 has 12 residues. The CDR3 protein is CASSFSRNEQFF. The DNA of the CDR3 is TGTGCCAGCAGCTTTTCCAGAAATGAGCAGTTCTTC.

The chain joins TRBV3-1 to TRBJ1-6, with D unclear. Germline loops: CDR1 LGHDT, CDR2 YNNKEL (reference sequence). There are 15 residues in the CDR3. Trimming cost V 4 bases and J 8 bases, with 15 bases left between them. CDR3 nucleotides: TGTGCCAGCAGCCCTTACAGCGGTCCGTATTCACCCCTCCACTTT. Translated, it gives CASSPYSGPYSPLHF.

The chain employs TRBV29-1 and TRBJ1-1; possibly TRBD1 for D (6 bases). The V gene lost 6 bases and the J gene lost 4 bases, with 18 bases spanning the gap. The CDR3 spans 14 residues. The germline V gene has CDR1 SQVTM and CDR2 ANQGSEA. The CDR3, as DNA: TGCAGCGTGATTGGGACACTCTTGAGCACTGAAGCTTTCTTT. It translates to CSVIGTLLSTEAFF.

This chain connects TRBV2 to TRBJ2-3; 7 nucleotides match TRBD2. The trim removed 11 bases at V and 0 bases at J, leaving 5 bases unmatched. Looked up from germline, CDR1 is SNHLY and CDR2 is FYNNEI. The length of the CDR3 is 13 residues. The DNA of the CDR3 is TGTGCCGGCCCGGGACTAAGCACAGATACGCAGTATTTT. Translating it yields CAGPGLSTDTQYF.

This clonotype was seen just once. The CDR3 protein is CASSSGQTTTGELFF. The CDR3 nucleotides are TGTGCCAGCAGCTCGGGACAGACCACAACCGGGGAGCTGTTTTTT. The J gene is TRBJ2-2, the V gene TRBV7-9; 7 bases fit TRBD1. The CDR3 consists of 15 residues. V gave up 4 bases and J gave up 5 bases; unmatched junction bases: 7. Germline assignment: CDR1 SEHNR and CDR2 FQNEAQ (reference sequence).

This chain links TRBV20-1 with TRBJ1-1; a weak D match, TRBD1 (5 bases). The CDR3 spans 14 residues. CDR1 DFQATT and CDR2 SNEGSKA come from the germline V gene (reference sequence). V lost 1 base, J lost 4 bases, and 13 bases lay in between. CDR3 in DNA: TGCAGTGCTAGAGTTGGATTCGGGGGCACTGAAGCTTTCTTT. Protein sequence: CSARVGFGGTEAFF.

This chain links TRBV3-1 with TRBJ1-1; D remains unclear. This CDR3 is built from 13 residues. V shed 1 base and J shed 5 bases, with 8 bases lying between them. Looked up from germline, CDR1 is LGHDT and CDR2 is YNNKEL (reference sequence). Written as DNA, the CDR3 is TGTGCCAGCAGCCAAGGAGGGAGGACTGAAGCTTTCTTT. Its protein product is CASSQGGRTEAFF.

The chain couples TRBV3-1 to TRBJ1-2; 7 bases are shared with TRBD1. The CDR3 spans 14 residues. Per germline, CDR1 LGHDT and CDR2 YNNKEL (reference sequence). Losses at the gene ends were 2 bases for V and 8 bases for J; bases not matched to a gene: 8. The CDR3: CASSQWTGQAGYTF. DNA for the CDR3: TGTGCCAGCAGCCAATGGACAGGCCAGGCGGGCTACACCTTC.

This rearrangement joins TRBV5-1 to TRBJ2-7; the D gene could be TRBD1 or TRBD2 (5 bases each). The CDR3 is 16 residues long. Germline CDR1 reads SGHRS; CDR2 reads YFSETQ. The V gene lost 4 bases and the J gene lost 6 bases, with 23 bases spanning the gap. The CDR3 DNA follows: TGCGCCAGCAGCCCGTCGGGGCAACGGGTGGGGAGCGAGCAGTACTTC. Amino acid sequence: CASSPSGQRVGSEQYF.